These 10 T cell receptor beta chains came from one sample sequenced in a study of cytomegalovirus exposure and HLA in healthy donors. The PCR ran on 60 Vbeta and 13 Jbeta primers. This table comes from immunoSEQ multiplex PCR, and its TCRdb copy is limited to in-frame clones, with some not included. The table includes about 180,000 clones, around three quarters detected once. What was sequenced was PBMCs. These receptors originate from a woman aged 40 to 50 in good health and CMV-seronegative.

The rearrangement joins TRBV5-1 to TRBJ2-1, with D unresolved. There are 11 residues in the CDR3. Germline V gives CDR1 SGHRS, CDR2 YFSETQ. Deletions cut 2 bases from V and 15 bases from J, with 12 bases between. As DNA, the CDR3 is TGCGCCAGCAGCTTACTCGATTCATGGTTCTTC. Protein product: CASSLLDSWFF.

This clone was recorded a few times. At one end, the junction sequence differs from germline, possibly due to a read error. The rearrangement uses TRBV11-3 and TRBJ1-6; TRBD1 matches at 8 bases. The germline V gene encodes CDR1 SGHNT and CDR2 YENEEA. There are 15 residues in the CDR3. The CDR3, as DNA: TGTACCAGCAGCTCGGCAGGGGGCACAAATTCACCCCTCCACTTT. This codes for CTSSSAGGTNSPLHF.

The chain carries TRBV19 and TRBJ1-4, with D hard to call. Trimming pared 6 bases from V and 2 bases from J, leaving 10 bases between. Germline lookup yields CDR1 LNHDA and CDR2 SQIVND (reference sequence). CDR3 length: 14 residues. In DNA, the CDR3 is TGTGCCAGTAGAAATCTGGGCACTAATGAAAAACTGTTTTTT. Translated: CASRNLGTNEKLFF.

The chain joins TRBV18 to TRBJ1-1, with 7 bases lining up with TRBD1. Trimming cost V 2 bases and J 4 bases; bases outside gene matches: 4. The germline V gene has CDR1 KGHSH and CDR2 LQKENI. This CDR3 contains 14 residues. The CDR3 DNA is TGTGCCAGCTCACCAGTTTCAGGGGGCACTGAAGCTTTCTTT. Its protein product is CASSPVSGGTEAFF.

The chain employs TRBV7-6 and TRBJ2-5, with 9 bases that match TRBD1. The J call may be in error: the DNA end matches TRBJ2-7 better. The CDR3 loop spans 16 amino acids. Germline CDR1 and CDR2: SGHVS and FNYEAQ. The CDR3 is CASSLSTGTGFYEQYF. The CDR3 DNA follows: TGTGCCAGCAGCTTATCGACCGGGACAGGGTTCTACGAGCAGTACTTC.

As concerns this clone: Other nucleotide sequences from this sample produce the same CDR3. The V and J genes are TRBV5-1 and TRBJ2-7; 7 positions agree with TRBD2. Germline CDR1 reads SGHRS; CDR2 reads YFSETQ. Trimming removed 3 bases from V and 1 base from J; junction bases left unmatched: 4. This CDR3 contains 14 residues. The CDR3 sequence: CASSSSGGSYEQYF. The CDR3 DNA is TGCGCCAGCAGCTCTTCGGGAGGATCCTACGAGCAGTACTTC.

The V call is TRBV5-4, the J call TRBJ2-5; 7 nucleotides align to TRBD1. The V gene's germline CDR1 is SGHNT and CDR2 YYREEE (reference sequence). CDR3 length: 14 residues. The J segment lost 1 base and the V segment lost 0 bases, leaving 0 bases of the junction unmatched. In DNA form, the CDR3 reads TGTGCCAGCAGCTTGGGGGACAGCCAAGAGACCCAGTACTTC. It yields the protein CASSLGDSQETQYF. The full variable domain, in which reference TRBV5-4 and TRBJ2-5 provide the parts outside the CDR3, is ETGVTQSPTHLIKTRGQQVTLRCSSQSGHNTVSWYQQALGQGPQFIFQYYREEENGRGNFPPRFSGLQFPNYSSELNVNALELDDSALYLCASSLGDSQETQYFGPGTRLLVL.

The V and J genes are TRBV7-9 and TRBJ2-3, with 7 bases aligning to TRBD2. The germline CDR1 and CDR2 sequences are SEHNR and FQNEAQ (reference sequence). The junction had 16 bases not matched to a gene; V was cut back by 2 bases and J by 5 bases. The CDR3 has 18 residues. The CDR3 sequence is CASSLTRRGGGTGDTQYF. In DNA form, the CDR3 reads TGTGCCAGCAGCTTAACAAGGCGCGGGGGAGGGACTGGAGATACGCAGTATTTT.

The chain links TRBV4-1 to TRBJ2-7; 9 nucleotides line up with TRBD1. V was clipped by 3 bases and J by 0 bases; unmatched bases: 6. Germline V gene sequence: CDR1 MGHRA, CDR2 YSYEKL. This CDR3 contains 16 residues. DNA of the CDR3: TGCGCCAGCAGCCAGGGACAGGGTTTAAGCTCCTACGAGCAGTACTTC. It is translated as CASSQGQGLSSYEQYF.

The V call is TRBV19, the J call TRBJ2-1; D may be TRBD2 (6 bases). V lost 1 base, J lost 9 bases, and 10 bases lay in between. CDR1 is LNHDA and CDR2 is SQIVND in the germline V gene (reference sequence). The CDR3 runs to 13 residues. Here the CDR3 reads CASSIGTSSEQFF. CDR3 bases: TGTGCCAGTAGTATAGGCACTAGCAGTGAGCAGTTCTTC.